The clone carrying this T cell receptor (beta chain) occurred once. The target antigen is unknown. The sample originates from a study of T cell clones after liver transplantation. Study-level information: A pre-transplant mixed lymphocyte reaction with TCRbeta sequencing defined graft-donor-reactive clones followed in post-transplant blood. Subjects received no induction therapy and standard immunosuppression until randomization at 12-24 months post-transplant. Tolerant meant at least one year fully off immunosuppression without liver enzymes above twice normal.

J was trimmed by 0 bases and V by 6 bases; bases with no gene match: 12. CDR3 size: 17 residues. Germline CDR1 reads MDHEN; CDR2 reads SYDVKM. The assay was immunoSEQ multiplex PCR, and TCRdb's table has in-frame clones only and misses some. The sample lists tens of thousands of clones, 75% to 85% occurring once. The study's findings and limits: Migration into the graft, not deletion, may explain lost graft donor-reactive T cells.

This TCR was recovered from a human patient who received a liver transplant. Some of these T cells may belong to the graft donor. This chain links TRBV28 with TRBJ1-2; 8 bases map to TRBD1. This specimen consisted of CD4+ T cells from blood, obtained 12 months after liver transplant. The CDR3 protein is CASSRSGGTGANYGYTF. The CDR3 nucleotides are TGTGCCAGCAGCCGGAGCGGCGGGACAGGTGCTAACTATGGCTACACCTTC.